This TCR beta chain was sequenced in a study of identifying expanded T cells in peripheral blood. The CDR3 length is 14 residues. Looked up from germline, CDR1 is MDHEN and CDR2 is SYDVKM. Trimming shortened V by 2 bases and J by 1 base, and 7 bases separated the two germline ends. This table comes from immunoSEQ multiplex PCR, and its TCRdb copy is limited to in-frame clones, with some not included. In the table there are approximately 85,000 clones, approximately 84% of which are singletons. The sequenced sample was blood. The chain combines TRBV28 with TRBJ2-3; D gene unclear. This clonotype was obtained from a person between 18 and 70 years old in good health. The CDR3 bases are TGTGCCAGCAGTTTACTCCCCCGCACAGATACGCAGTATTTT. It is translated as CASSLLPRTDTQYF.